This T cell receptor (beta chain) derives from a study of cytomegalovirus exposure and HLA in healthy donors. The CDR3 totals 14 residues. V shed 3 bases and J 1 base; nucleotides not matched to a gene: 0. From germline, CDR1 is MRHNA and CDR2 SNTAGT. PCR involved 60 Vbeta and 13 Jbeta primers. Produced via immunoSEQ multiplex PCR; TCRdb's table is partial and in-frame only. The sample includes approximately 58,000 clones. This clonotype originated in a young man in good health and CMV-seropositive. Source material: PBMCs. The chain employs TRBV6-4 and TRBJ2-3, with 8 nucleotides matching TRBD2. The CDR3 DNA is TGTGCCAGCAGTGAGCGGGGGGGCACAGATACGCAGTATTTT. This sequence encodes CASSERGGTDTQYF.